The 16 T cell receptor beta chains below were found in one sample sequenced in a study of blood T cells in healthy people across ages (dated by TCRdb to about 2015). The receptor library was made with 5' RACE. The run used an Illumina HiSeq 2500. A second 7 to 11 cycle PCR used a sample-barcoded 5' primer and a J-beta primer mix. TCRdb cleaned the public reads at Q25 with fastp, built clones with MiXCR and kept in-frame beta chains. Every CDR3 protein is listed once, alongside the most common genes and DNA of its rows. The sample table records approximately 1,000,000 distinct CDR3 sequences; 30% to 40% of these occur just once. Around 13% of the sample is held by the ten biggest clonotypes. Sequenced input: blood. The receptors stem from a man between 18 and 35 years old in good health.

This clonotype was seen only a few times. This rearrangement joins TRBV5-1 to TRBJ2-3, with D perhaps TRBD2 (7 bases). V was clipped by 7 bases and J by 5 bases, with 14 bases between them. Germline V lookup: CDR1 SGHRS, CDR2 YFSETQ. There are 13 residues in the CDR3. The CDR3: CASAGGARDTQYF. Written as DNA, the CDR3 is TGCGCCAGCGCTGGGGGGGCAAGAGATACGCAGTATTTT.

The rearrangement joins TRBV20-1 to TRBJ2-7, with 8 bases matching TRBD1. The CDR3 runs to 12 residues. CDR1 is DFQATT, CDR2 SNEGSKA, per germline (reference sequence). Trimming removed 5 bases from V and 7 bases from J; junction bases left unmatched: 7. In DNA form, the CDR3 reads TGCAGTGCTCACGACAGGGGTAGTGAGCAGTACTTC. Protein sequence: CSAHDRGSEQYF.

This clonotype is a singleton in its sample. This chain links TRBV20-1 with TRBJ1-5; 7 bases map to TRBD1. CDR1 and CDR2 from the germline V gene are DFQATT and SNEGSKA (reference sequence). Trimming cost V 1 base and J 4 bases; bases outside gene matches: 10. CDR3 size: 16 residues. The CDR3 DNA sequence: TGCAGTGCTAGAGGTGCCGGGCAGGGGGGAAATCAGCCCCAGCATTTT. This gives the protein CSARGAGQGGNQPQHF.

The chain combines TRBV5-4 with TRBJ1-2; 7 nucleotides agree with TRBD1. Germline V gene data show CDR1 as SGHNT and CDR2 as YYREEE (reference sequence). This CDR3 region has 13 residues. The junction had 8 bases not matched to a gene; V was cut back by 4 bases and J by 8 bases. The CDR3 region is CASSQTGSKGYTF. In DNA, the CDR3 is TGTGCCAGCAGCCAGACAGGGTCCAAGGGCTACACCTTC. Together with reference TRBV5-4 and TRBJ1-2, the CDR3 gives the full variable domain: ETGVTQSPTHLIKTRGQQVTLRCSSQSGHNTVSWYQQALGQGPQFIFQYYREEENGRGNFPPRFSGLQFPNYSSELNVNALELDDSALYLCASSQTGSKGYTFGSGTRLTVV.

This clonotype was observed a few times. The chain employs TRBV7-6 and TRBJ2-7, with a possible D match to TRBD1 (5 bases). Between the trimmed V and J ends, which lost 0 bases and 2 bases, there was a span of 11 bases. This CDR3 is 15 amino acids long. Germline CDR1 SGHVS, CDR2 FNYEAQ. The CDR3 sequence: CASSLALQGTYEQYF. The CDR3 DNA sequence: TGTGCCAGCAGCTTAGCGCTGCAGGGTACCTACGAGCAGTACTTC. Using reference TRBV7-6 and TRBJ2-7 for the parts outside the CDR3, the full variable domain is GAGVSQSPRYKVTKRGQDVALRCDPISGHVSLYWYRQALGQGPEFLTYFNYEAQQDKSGLPNDRFSAERPEGSISTLTIQRTEQRDSAMYRCASSLALQGTYEQYFGPGTRLTVT.

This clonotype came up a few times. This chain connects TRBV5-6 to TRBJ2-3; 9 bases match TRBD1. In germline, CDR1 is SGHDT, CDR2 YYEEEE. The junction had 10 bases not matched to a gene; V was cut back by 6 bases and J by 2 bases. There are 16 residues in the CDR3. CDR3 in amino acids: CASTRRDRALTDTQYF. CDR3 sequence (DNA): TGTGCCAGCACCCGAAGGGACAGGGCCCTCACAGATACGCAGTATTTT.

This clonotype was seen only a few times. CDR3 DNA sequence: TGTGCCAGCAGCCCCCAGTGGATTGGGAGGGAGACCCAGTACTTC. Amino acid sequence: CASSPQWIGRETQYF. The chain joins TRBV12-3 or TRBV12-4 to TRBJ2-7; D possibly corresponds to TRBD2 (6 bases). The J call could be wrong; TRBJ2-5 is a better fit for the DNA end. The CDR3 is made up of 15 amino acids.

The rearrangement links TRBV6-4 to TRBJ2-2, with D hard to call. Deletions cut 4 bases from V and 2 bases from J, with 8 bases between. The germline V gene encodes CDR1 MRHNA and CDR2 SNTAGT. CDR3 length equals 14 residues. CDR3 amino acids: CASSVSVNTGELFF. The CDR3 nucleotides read TGTGCCAGCAGTGTGAGTGTCAACACCGGGGAGCTGTTTTTT.

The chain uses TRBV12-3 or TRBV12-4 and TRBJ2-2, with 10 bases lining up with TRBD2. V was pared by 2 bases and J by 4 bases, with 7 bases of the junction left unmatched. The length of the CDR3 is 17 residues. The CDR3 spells CASSLLAGDPSTGELFF. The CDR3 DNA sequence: TGTGCCAGCAGTTTACTAGCGGGGGACCCATCCACCGGGGAGCTGTTTTTT.

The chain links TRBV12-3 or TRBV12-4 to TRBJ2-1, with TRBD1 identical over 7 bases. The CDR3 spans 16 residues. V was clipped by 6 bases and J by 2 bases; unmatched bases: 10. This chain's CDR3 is CASRPTGTEAYNEQFF. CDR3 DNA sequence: TGTGCCAGCAGACCGACCGGGACAGAAGCCTACAATGAGCAGTTCTTC.

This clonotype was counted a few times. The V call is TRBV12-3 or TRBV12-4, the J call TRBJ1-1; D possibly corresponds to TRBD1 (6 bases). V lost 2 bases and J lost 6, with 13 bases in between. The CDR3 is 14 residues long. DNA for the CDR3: TGTGCCAGCAGTTTAAAGCCAGGGGAACCTGAAGCTTTCTTT. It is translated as CASSLKPGEPEAFF.

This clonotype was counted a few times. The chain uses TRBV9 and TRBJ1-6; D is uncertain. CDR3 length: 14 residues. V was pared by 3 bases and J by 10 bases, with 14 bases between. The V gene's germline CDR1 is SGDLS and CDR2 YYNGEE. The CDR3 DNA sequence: TGTGCCAGCAGCGAGGGTCAACCGGGCTCACCCCTCCACTTT. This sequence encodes CASSEGQPGSPLHF.

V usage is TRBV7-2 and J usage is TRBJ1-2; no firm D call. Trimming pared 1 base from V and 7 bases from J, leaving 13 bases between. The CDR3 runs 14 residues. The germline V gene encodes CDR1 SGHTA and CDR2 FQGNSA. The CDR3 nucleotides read TGTGCCAGCAGCTTAGGGAGGAGGGTAGCTGGCTACACCTTC. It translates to CASSLGRRVAGYTF. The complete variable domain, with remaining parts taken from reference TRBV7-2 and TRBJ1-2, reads GAGVSQSPSNKVTEKGKDVELRCDPISGHTALYWYRQSLGQGLEFLIYFQGNSAPDKSGLPSDRFSAERTGGSVSTLTIQRTQQEDSAVYLCASSLGRRVAGYTFGSGTRLTVV.

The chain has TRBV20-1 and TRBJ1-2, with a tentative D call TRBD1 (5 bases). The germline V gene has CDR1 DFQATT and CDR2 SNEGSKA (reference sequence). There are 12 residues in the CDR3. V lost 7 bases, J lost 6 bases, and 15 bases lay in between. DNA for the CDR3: TGCAGTGTCTCTCCAGGGTCTGATGGCTACACCTTC. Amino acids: CSVSPGSDGYTF.

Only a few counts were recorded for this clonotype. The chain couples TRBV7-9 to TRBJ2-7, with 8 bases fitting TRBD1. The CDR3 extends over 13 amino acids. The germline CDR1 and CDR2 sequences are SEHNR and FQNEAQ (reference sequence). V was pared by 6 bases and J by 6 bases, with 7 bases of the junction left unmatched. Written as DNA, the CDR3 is TGTGCCAGCAGTTTATCCGACAGGGGCGAGCAGTACTTC. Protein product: CASSLSDRGEQYF.

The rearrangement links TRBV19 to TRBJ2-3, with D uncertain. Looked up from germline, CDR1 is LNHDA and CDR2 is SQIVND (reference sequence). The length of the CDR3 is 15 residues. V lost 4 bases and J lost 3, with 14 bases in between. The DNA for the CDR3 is TGTGCCAGTAGTACTCACCGGCGACCGACAGATACGCAGTATTTT. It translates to CASSTHRRPTDTQYF.